A selection of T cell receptor beta chains follows, all from one sample in a study of vaccination and CD4 T cells after COVID-19. MiXCR, run by TCRdb on the PCR reads, gives a single entry per CDR3 protein. The sample consists of almost 20,000 distinct CDR3 sequences, more than 40% of them appearing once. These receptors' targets are unknown. The starting material was CD4+ T cells from blood, cultured in vitro, obtained before SARS-CoV-2 vaccination. The receptors here all came from a human donor who had recovered from COVID-19. CDR3s include the opening cysteine and the closing phenylalanine or tryptophan. Fields, in order: J gene, V gene, CDR3 length, D gene, clone size, CDR3 DNA, CDR3 protein. A D gene is named only where the DNA matches it firmly. A row's size may be missing; if present it is once, few, many or a size class.

TRBJ1-2 | TRBV27 | 16 | - | - | TGTGCCAGCAGTTTATTCCGGGACCCAGGCGCAGGTGGCTACACCTTC | CASSLFRDPGAGGYTF
TRBJ2-2 | TRBV25-1 | 17 | - | - | TGTGCCAGCAGTGAAATCTCCGGGCGCGGAGTCCCCGGGGAGCTGTTTTTT | CASSEISGRGVPGELFF
TRBJ2-7 | TRBV18 | 12 | - | - | TGTGCCAGCTCAGCGGCGGGGTACGAGCAGTACTTC | CASSAAGYEQYF
TRBJ1-1 | TRBV20-1 | 15 | TRBD1 | few | TGCAGTGTTCCGGGACAGGGTACCACGAACACTGAAGCTTTCTTT | CSVPGQGTTNTEAFF
TRBJ1-4 | TRBV28 | 13 | - | few | TGTGCCAGCAGTTTCTTAGGGACTGAAAAACTGTTTTTT | CASSFLGTEKLFF
TRBJ2-3 | TRBV7-3 | 15 | TRBD2 | - | TGTGCCAGCAGCTTGCTCGGCGGGGGGACAGATACGCAGTATTTT | CASSLLGGGTDTQYF
TRBJ2-1 | TRBV28 | 18 | TRBD2 | - | TGTGCCAGCAGTTTACCAGGCCGCGCGGGAGTCTTCTACAATGAGCAGTTCTTC | CASSLPGRAGVFYNEQFF
TRBJ2-7 | TRBV19 | 13 | - | - | TGTGCCAGTAGTATCGGGGGCGCCTACGAGCAGTACTTC | CASSIGGAYEQYF
TRBJ2-7 | TRBV6-1 | 13 | - | few | TGTGCCAGCAGCTTAGGCAGGACCTACGAGCAGTACTTC | CASSLGRTYEQYF
TRBJ1-5 | TRBV28 | 16 | TRBD1 | - | TGTGCCAGCGAAGGGAGCGACAGGGGGGGCAATCAGCCCCAGCATTTT | CASEGSDRGGNQPQHF
TRBJ2-5 | TRBV25-1 | 14 | TRBD1 | - | TGTGCCAGCAACCGACAGGGATCAAGAGAGGCCCAGTACTTC | CASNRQGSREAQYF
TRBJ1-2 | TRBV9 | 13 | - | - | TGTGCCAGCAGCGTTTCGGGCTCCTATGGCTACACCTTC | CASSVSGSYGYTF
TRBJ1-2 | TRBV6-5 | 13 | - | - | TGTGCCAGCAGTTACCGGGACATGGGCGGCTACACCTTC | CASSYRDMGGYTF
TRBJ1-1 | TRBV7-9 | 17 | TRBD1 | - | TGTGCCAGCAGCTTGGTTGGGACAGGGGGCCTGAACACTGAAGCTTTCTTT | CASSLVGTGGLNTEAFF
TRBJ1-5 | TRBV7-9 | 14 | - | few | TGTGCCAGCAGCTGGGGGACCGGATATCAGCCCCAGCATTTT | CASSWGTGYQPQHF
TRBJ1-5 | TRBV21-1 | 14 | - | - | TGTGCCAGCAGCCGCGGCAGAGTCAATCAGCCCCAGCATTTT | CASSRGRVNQPQHF
TRBJ1-4 | TRBV20-1 | 11 | - | - | TGCAGTGCTAGACGTCTTGAAAAACTGTTTTTT | CSARRLEKLFF
TRBJ2-7 | TRBV6-1 | 14 | - | - | TGTGCCAGCAGCGCACTTATGTGGTCTGGGGAGCAGTACTTC | CASSALMWSGEQYF
TRBJ2-5 | TRBV20-1 | 11 | - | - | TGCAGTGCCGACAGCCAAGAGACCCAGTACTTC | CSADSQETQYF
TRBJ1-1 | TRBV7-9 | 15 | - | few | TGTGCCAGCAGCTTACTTGGAGGCCCGAACACTGAAGCTTTCTTT | CASSLLGGPNTEAFF
TRBJ2-7 | TRBV20-1 | 17 | - | few | TGCAGTGCTAGAGCTTTTGGACCCGGCCCCCAAACCGGCGAGCAGTACTTC | CSARAFGPGPQTGEQYF
TRBJ1-3 | TRBV20-1 | 16 | TRBD1 | - | TGCAGTGCTAGGAGGGACAGTCTTTTCTCTGGAAACACCATATATTTT | CSARRDSLFSGNTIYF
TRBJ1-1 | TRBV20-1 | 11 | - | few | TGCAGTGCCGAGCGGGGGATTGAAGCTTTCTTT | CSAERGIEAFF
TRBJ2-6 | TRBV29-1 | 16 | - | - | TGCAGCGCCCTTACAGACTCCAGGGGTGGGGCCAACGTCCTGACTTTC | CSALTDSRGGANVLTF
TRBJ1-1 | TRBV7-9 | 14 | TRBD1 | - | TGTGCCAGCAGCCAAGACAGGGGGAACACTGAAGCTTTCTTT | CASSQDRGNTEAFF
TRBJ1-1 | TRBV5-5 | 13 | - | - | TGTGCCAGCAGCAGGACAACGGGGGCTGAAGCTTTCTTT | CASSRTTGAEAFF
TRBJ1-4 | TRBV7-8 | 15 | - | - | TGTGCCAGCACTCAAGCGGGCAGGGGACGTGAAAAACTGTTTTTT | CASTQAGRGREKLFF
TRBJ2-1 | TRBV7-2 | 12 | - | once | TGTGCCAGCAGCTTAGCCCGGGTGGAGCAGTTCTTC | CASSLARVEQFF